The rows below give T cell receptor beta chains drawn from one sample of a study of blood T cell repertoires in COVID-19. TCRdb keeps only in-frame clones here, not all; method: immunoSEQ multiplex PCR. The sample has more than 350,000 clones; more than 70% are singletons. The sequenced sample consisted of PBMCs or T cells enriched from blood (not recorded which). The receptors here all came from a woman younger than 30 who had been exposed to COVID-19. CDR3s include the opening cysteine and the closing phenylalanine or tryptophan. D genes are given only for firm matches. For some rows the clone size is stated as once, few or many, or as a class when expanded; others skip it.

J gene: TRBJ2-1
clone size: .
D gene: TRBD2
V gene: TRBV4-1
CDR3 protein: CASSQVGLRESSYNEQFF
CDR3 DNA: TGCGCCAGCAGCCAAGTGGGATTGCGGGAGAGCTCCTACAATGAGCAGTTCTTC

J gene: TRBJ1-5
clone size: .
D gene: TRBD1
V gene: TRBV3-1/TRBV3-2
CDR3 protein: CASSDNGQGGQPQHF
CDR3 DNA: TGTGCCAGCAGCGACAACGGACAGGGGGGTCAGCCCCAGCATTTT

J gene: TRBJ2-4
clone size: .
D gene: .
V gene: TRBV21-1
CDR3 protein: CASSKIRGSKNIQYF
CDR3 DNA: TGTGCCAGCAGCAAAATAAGGGGGTCCAAAAACATTCAGTACTTC

J gene: TRBJ1-4
clone size: .
D gene: TRBD1
V gene: TRBV7-8
CDR3 protein: CASSLGRVAGGNPEKLFF
CDR3 DNA: TGTGCCAGCAGCTTAGGACGCGTGGCAGGGGGCAACCCTGAAAAACTGTTTTTT

J gene: TRBJ2-7
clone size: .
D gene: .
V gene: TRBV28
CDR3 protein: CASSSPGEQYF
CDR3 DNA: TGTGCCAGCAGTTCCCCAGGCGAGCAGTACTTC

J gene: TRBJ2-2
clone size: .
D gene: TRBD1
V gene: TRBV2
CDR3 protein: CASRDRGGTGELFF
CDR3 DNA: TGTGCCAGCAGGGACAGGGGGGGAACCGGGGAGCTGTTTTTT

J gene: TRBJ1-1
clone size: .
D gene: TRBD1
V gene: TRBV10-3
CDR3 protein: CAISQQGVNTEAFF
CDR3 DNA: TGTGCCATCAGTCAACAGGGGGTGAACACTGAAGCTTTCTTT

J gene: TRBJ1-2
clone size: .
D gene: .
V gene: TRBV14
CDR3 protein: CASSQGRGTLAYGYTF
CDR3 DNA: TGTGCCAGCAGCCAAGGGCGGGGAACGTTGGCTTATGGCTACACCTTC

J gene: TRBJ2-2
clone size: .
D gene: .
V gene: TRBV28
CDR3 protein: CASSFSHTGELFF
CDR3 DNA: TGTGCCAGCAGTTTTTCTCACACCGGGGAGCTGTTTTTT

J gene: TRBJ2-4
clone size: .
D gene: TRBD2
V gene: TRBV5-6
CDR3 protein: CASSLLGLGAKNIQYF
CDR3 DNA: TGTGCCAGCAGCTTGCTGGGACTAGGGGCCAAAAACATTCAGTACTTC

J gene: TRBJ1-6
clone size: .
D gene: TRBD1
V gene: TRBV7-9
CDR3 protein: CASSSSGQGNSPLHF
CDR3 DNA: TGTGCCAGCAGCTCCTCGGGACAGGGGAATTCACCCCTCCACTTT

J gene: TRBJ2-6
clone size: .
D gene: .
V gene: TRBV7-6
CDR3 protein: CASSFIGGSAPVAGGANVLTF
CDR3 DNA: TGTGCCAGCAGCTTCATCGGAGGGTCGGCTCCCGTGGCGGGAGGGGCCAACGTCCTGACTTTC

J gene: TRBJ1-1
clone size: once
D gene: .
V gene: TRBV5-4
CDR3 protein: CASTFGNNMNTEAFF
CDR3 DNA: TGTGCCAGTACTTTCGGGAACAACATGAACACTGAAGCTTTCTTT

J gene: TRBJ2-7
clone size: .
D gene: .
V gene: TRBV11-2
CDR3 protein: CASSLVVRGGEQYF
CDR3 DNA: TGTGCCAGCAGCTTAGTGGTCAGGGGTGGTGAGCAGTACTTC

J gene: TRBJ2-2
clone size: .
D gene: .
V gene: TRBV11-2
CDR3 protein: CASSLLLPGIGELFF
CDR3 DNA: TGTGCCAGCAGCTTACTACTCCCGGGGATCGGGGAGCTGTTTTTT

J gene: TRBJ1-6
clone size: .
D gene: .
V gene: TRBV28
CDR3 protein: CASSNSGGNSPLHF
CDR3 DNA: TGTGCCAGCAGTAACTCGGGGGGAAATTCACCCCTCCACTTT

J gene: TRBJ2-5
clone size: .
D gene: TRBD2
V gene: TRBV9
CDR3 protein: CASSVAPGGLEGTQYF
CDR3 DNA: TGTGCCAGCAGCGTAGCTCCGGGAGGGCTAGAGGGGACCCAGTACTTC

J gene: TRBJ1-3
clone size: .
D gene: .
V gene: TRBV9
CDR3 protein: CASHSGNTIYF
CDR3 DNA: TGTGCCAGCCACTCTGGAAACACCATATATTTT

J gene: TRBJ2-7
clone size: once
D gene: TRBD2
V gene: TRBV20-1
CDR3 protein: CSASGPSGGAYEQYF
CDR3 DNA: TGCAGTGCTAGTGGGCCGAGCGGGGGGGCCTACGAGCAGTACTTC

J gene: TRBJ2-7
clone size: .
D gene: TRBD1
V gene: TRBV10-3
CDR3 protein: CAISLRDRVDEQYF
CDR3 DNA: TGTGCCATCAGCCTCCGGGACAGGGTCGACGAGCAGTACTTC

J gene: TRBJ2-2
clone size: .
D gene: TRBD2
V gene: TRBV7-9
CDR3 protein: CASSLAQVREGTGELFF
CDR3 DNA: TGTGCCAGCAGCTTAGCGCAAGTGAGGGAGGGCACCGGGGAGCTGTTTTTT

J gene: TRBJ1-2
clone size: .
D gene: .
V gene: TRBV30
CDR3 protein: CAGRGRERYGYTF
CDR3 DNA: TGTGCCGGGAGGGGCAGGGAAAGGTATGGCTACACCTTC

J gene: TRBJ2-7
clone size: .
D gene: .
V gene: TRBV5-4
CDR3 protein: CASSLSNRHYEQYF
CDR3 DNA: TGTGCCAGCAGCTTGTCTAACAGACACTACGAGCAGTACTTC

J gene: TRBJ1-2
clone size: .
D gene: TRBD1
V gene: TRBV28
CDR3 protein: CASSSFPGTGGETDYGYTF
CDR3 DNA: TGTGCCAGCAGCTCTTTTCCCGGGACAGGGGGCGAAACCGACTATGGCTACACCTTC

J gene: TRBJ1-1
clone size: .
D gene: TRBD1
V gene: TRBV5-1
CDR3 protein: CASSLTGQGNTEAFF
CDR3 DNA: TGCGCCAGCAGTCTTACGGGACAGGGCAACACTGAAGCTTTCTTT

J gene: TRBJ2-7
clone size: .
D gene: .
V gene: TRBV6-6
CDR3 protein: CASSESYEQYF
CDR3 DNA: TGTGCCAGCAGTGAGTCCTACGAGCAGTACTTC

J gene: TRBJ2-1
clone size: few
D gene: .
V gene: TRBV5-1
CDR3 protein: CASSLAATVYNEQFF
CDR3 DNA: TGCGCCAGCAGCTTGGCCGCGACAGTTTACAATGAGCAGTTCTTC

J gene: TRBJ2-7
clone size: .
D gene: TRBD2
V gene: TRBV7-2
CDR3 protein: CASRATSGKLYEQYF
CDR3 DNA: TGTGCCAGCAGGGCGACTAGCGGGAAACTCTACGAGCAGTACTTC

J gene: TRBJ1-1
clone size: .
D gene: .
V gene: TRBV29-1
CDR3 protein: CSVDGRPKGRPDIMNTEAFF
CDR3 DNA: TGCAGCGTTGATGGGAGGCCAAAAGGCAGGCCCGACATCATGAACACTGAAGCTTTCTTT